This T cell receptor beta chain was captured in a study of CD8+ T cells in alopecia areata. Turning to the study itself: Patients received oral tofacitinib, 5 to 10 mg twice daily, for moderate-to-severe alopecia areata.

The study, taken as a whole, reports: Scalp specimens additionally yield sequences from normal skin's resident alphabeta T cells. Many expanded lesional clones stayed in scalp and blood while on tofacitinib.

CDR3 length: 17 residues. V shed 4 bases and J 0 bases; nucleotides not matched to a gene: 4. The germline V gene encodes CDR1 MGHRA and CDR2 YSYEKL. RNA was isolated and reverse transcribed to cDNA, the sequencing template. Sequencing was performed with immunoSEQ multiplex PCR; in TCRdb, only in-frame clones are kept and a portion is missing. The profile shows 150,000 to 200,000 clones, less than 80% of them singletons. Points on this clone: The antigen remains undetermined.

Treatment described: oral pan-JAK inhibitor, 5-10 mg twice daily. Sorted populations comprised CD4+ and CD8+ T cells obtained from PBMCs. This clonotype originated in a human donor with alopecia areata. J is TRBJ2-3 and V is TRBV4-1; TRBD2 matches at 13 bases. The sequencing here drew on CD4+ T cells sorted from blood, taken at week 24, from a patient treated with tofacitinib. This CDR3 reads CASSPRTSGGSTDTQYF. As DNA, the CDR3 is TGCGCCAGCAGCCCGCGGACTAGCGGGGGTAGCACAGATACGCAGTATTTT.